This TCR beta chain comes out of a study of human T cells and chemical hapten exposure. Study-wide background: Diphenylcyclopropenone, dosed weekly to the scalp, was given to patients throughout the roughly 24-week study. Findings of the study overall: TCRs above 1 in 1000 frequency stayed constant with DPC sensitization.

TCRdb re-analysed the RACE reads in MiXCR, keeping a single row per CDR3 protein. The sample yields around 200,000 distinct CDR3 sequences, around 25% seen once. A word on this clonotype: Its antigen is still unknown.

Documented time point: patch test 3, about 24 weeks after DPC sensitization. Treatment reported: therapeutic diphenylcyclopropenone sensitization with weekly scalp DPC. Patch tests were applied only after blood draws. Whole blood, unfractionated, served as the material for total RNA extraction. This CDR3 spans 14 amino acids. CDR1 is SGHVS and CDR2 is FQNEAQ in the germline V gene. V was clipped by 8 bases and J by 2 bases, with 14 bases between them. The receptor comes from a woman aged 40 to 50 with alopecia areata. Some clones in this sample may be carry-over from other donors' samples. The sample here was whole blood, taken in connection with sensitization to the hapten diphenylcyclopropenone (DPC). The chain uses TRBV7-8 and TRBJ2-3; D uncertain. The CDR3 bases are TGTGCCAGCGGCCTTTCTCGCTCCACAGATACGCAGTATTTT. This gives the protein CASGLSRSTDTQYF.